The present T cell receptor (beta chain) was sequenced within a study of tumor-infiltrating lymphocytes in primary liver carcinoma. Study details: The tumors ranged from roughly 4 to 10 cm across and fell within stage T1-T3 N0M0.

Germline V CDR1 and CDR2: SGHAT, FQDESV (reference sequence). The CDR3 adds up to 12 amino acids, both ends counted. Out of unsorted whole blood came the blood RNA, and germline DNA was extracted as well. Starting from around 0.45 ug of total RNA, TCR beta cDNA was produced with a primer in the constant region. Three rounds of nested multiplex PCR with slightly modified ARM-PCR produced TCR beta libraries. Amplification in the first two PCR rounds was performed using TRBV1-TRBV30 forward primers and a C-beta reverse primer for 10 cycles each. One entry per CDR3 protein, called by TCRdb with MiXCR from the multiplex PCR reads. The top ten clones hold 5.5% to 8% of a sample with about 330,000 distinct CDR3 sequences, 65% of them seen once. As to this clonotype: Lacking the conserved final phenylalanine or tryptophan, this CDR3 likely reflects a read error. The DNA is omitted, as the CDR3 cannot be located on it reliably, and the CDR3 follows TCRdb's listing.

Input material: peripheral blood. The chain carries TRBV11-1 and TRBJ2-5; TRBD2 is the table's D call and was not checked against the DNA. The source of this sequence is a man in his forties with primary liver carcinoma and hepatitis B virus infection. CDR3 protein: CASRKGRETKYV.